One and the same sample provided the 26 T cell receptor beta chains below, sequenced in a study of blood T cell repertoires in COVID-19. This table comes from immunoSEQ multiplex PCR, and its TCRdb copy is limited to in-frame clones, with some not included. The sample carries about 100,000 clones, approximately 90% recorded once. The sample consisted of peripheral blood. The source is a woman of 80 years or more with acute or convalescent COVID-19.

The V gene is TRBV12-5, the J gene TRBJ2-1; the D gene is possibly TRBD2 (5 bases). Germline assignment: CDR1 LGHNT and CDR2 FRNRAP. The V end was cut by 3 bases, the J end by 4 bases, with 10 bases between. This CDR3 spans 14 amino acids. In DNA form, the CDR3 reads TGTGCTAGTGGTTTCGCGGGCGGGTACAATGAGCAGTTCTTC. Translating gives CASGFAGGYNEQFF.

V is TRBV10-3 and J is TRBJ1-1; possible D gene TRBD1, 6 bases. The CDR3 is made up of 14 amino acids. Deletions cut 6 bases from V and 1 base from J, with 12 bases between. CDR1 and CDR2 (germline): ENHRY, SYGVKD. The CDR3 loop is CAISEVTGNTEAFF. In DNA, the CDR3 is TGTGCCATCAGCGAAGTGACAGGGAACACTGAAGCTTTCTTT.

The CDR3 nucleotides are TGTGCCAGCAGCTTATCTCCCTCCGGGGAGCTGTTTTTT. Translating it yields CASSLSPSGELFF. J is TRBJ2-2 and V is TRBV7-2; no definite D call. Trimming took off 2 bases at V and 6 bases at J, with 7 bases between the two ends. Germline V gene lookup returns CDR1 SGHTA and CDR2 FQGNSA. CDR3 size: 13 residues. The entire variable domain, with the rest obtained from reference TRBV7-2 and TRBJ2-2, is as follows: GAGVSQSPSNKVTEKGKDVELRCDPISGHTALYWYRQSLGQGLEFLIYFQGNSAPDKSGLPSDRFSAERTGGSVSTLTIQRTQQEDSAVYLCASSLSPSGELFFGEGSRLTVL.

V is TRBV19 and J is TRBJ2-1, with D perhaps TRBD1 (5 bases). Germline V gene data show CDR1 as LNHDA and CDR2 as SQIVND (reference sequence). The CDR3 is 14 amino acids. Deletions cut 6 bases from V and 10 bases from J, with 19 bases between. CDR3 coding DNA: TGTGCCAGTAGGACCGGACAACCTCTCCGAGAGCAGTTCTTC. Translated: CASRTGQPLREQFF.

V gene TRBV10-2 combines with J gene TRBJ2-5; TRBD2 matches at 9 bases. The CDR3 has 15 amino acids. Germline-derived CDR1 and CDR2 are WSHSY and SAAADI. J was trimmed by 4 bases and V by 4 bases; bases with no gene match: 7. This CDR3 is CASSVGRGGVETQYF. DNA of the CDR3: TGCGCCAGCAGTGTTGGGCGGGGGGGCGTAGAGACCCAGTACTTC.

V gene TRBV6-6 combines with J gene TRBJ1-2, with TRBD1 matching over 8 bases. The CDR3 length is 15 residues. Germline trimming cut 1 base from V and 8 bases from J; bases unmatched to any gene: 9. Per germline, CDR1 MNHNY and CDR2 SVGAGI (reference sequence). The CDR3 reads CASSYYTGGRGGYTF. The CDR3 DNA reads TGTGCCAGCAGTTACTACACAGGGGGAAGGGGGGGCTACACCTTC.

This clone was found a few times. The chain joins TRBV9 to TRBJ2-7; TRBD1 matches at 8 bases. With V trimmed by 4 bases and J by 3 bases, 6 bases remained unmatched. The CDR3 totals 14 residues. The germline V gene has CDR1 SGDLS and CDR2 YYNGEE. In nucleotides, the CDR3 is TGTGCCAGCAGCAGGACAGGGTTTGACTACGAGCAGTACTTC. Translating it yields CASSRTGFDYEQYF.

This clone has a single count. CDR3 in DNA: TGTGCCAGCAGAGTCCGTCGGGGTTCGACCTACGAGCAGTACTTC. Encoded protein: CASRVRRGSTYEQYF. V is TRBV28 and J is TRBJ2-7, with a tentative D call TRBD2 (5 bases). The germline V gene has CDR1 MDHEN and CDR2 SYDVKM. V was cut by 6 bases and J by 2 bases, with 17 bases left in between. CDR3 length equals 15 residues.

The rearrangement links TRBV9 to TRBJ1-2; tentative D call: TRBD1 (6 bases). CDR3 length: 14 amino acids. Looked up from germline, CDR1 is SGDLS and CDR2 is YYNGEE. V lost 6 bases and J lost 3, with 15 bases in between. The CDR3 DNA reads as TGTGCCAGCACCGAGGGGGAATATCACTATGGCTACACCTTC. The encoded protein is CASTEGEYHYGYTF.

The chain employs TRBV29-1 and TRBJ2-5; TRBD1 aligns across 8 bases. With 6 bases clipped from V and 5 bases from J, the junction kept 5 bases outside the gene matches. This CDR3 contains 12 residues. Per germline, CDR1 SQVTM and CDR2 ANQGSEA. CDR3 in DNA: TGCAGCGTGGTTACAGGGGGGGAGACCCAGTACTTC. It translates to CSVVTGGETQYF.

V gene TRBV14 combines with J gene TRBJ2-3, with 11 bases aligning to TRBD2. Trimming at V came to 2 bases and at J to 2 bases, leaving 3 bases not matched to a gene. The CDR3 sequence is 16 residues long. Germline CDR1 is SGHDN and CDR2 is FVKESK. CDR3 region: CASSQRLAGTTDTQYF. CDR3 bases: TGTGCCAGCAGCCAACGACTAGCGGGGACCACAGATACGCAGTATTTT.

The genes are TRBV10-1 and TRBJ1-2; 7 nucleotides align to TRBD1. CDR1 is WNHNN and CDR2 is SYGVQD in the germline V gene (reference sequence). The CDR3 length is 16 residues. The V and J ends lost 7 bases and 3 bases, in that order; junction bases with no gene match: 14. The CDR3 protein is CASNARDRQPYYGYTF. CDR3 coding DNA: TGCGCCAGCAATGCCAGGGACAGACAACCCTACTATGGCTACACCTTC.

This chain links TRBV6-2 or TRBV6-3 with TRBJ2-1; D call uncertain. Per the germline V gene, CDR1 is MNHEY and CDR2 is SVGEGT. This CDR3 region has 16 residues. Trimming took off 5 bases at V and 8 bases at J, with 22 bases between the two ends. CDR3 in DNA: TGTGCCAGCAGTATTCTTTTACCAGGCTTAGTCGATGAGCAGTTCTTC. Translating gives CASSILLPGLVDEQFF.

J is TRBJ1-1 and V is TRBV18; a weak D match, TRBD1 (5 bases). The CDR3 is 15 residues long. Germline V CDR1 and CDR2: KGHSH, LQKENI. V shed 3 bases and J shed 4 bases, with 15 bases lying between them. CDR3 amino acids: CASSPPSGYLTEAFF. In DNA, the CDR3 is TGTGCCAGCTCACCGCCTTCAGGGTACCTCACTGAAGCTTTCTTT.

This clone turned up a few times. The chain carries TRBV6-5 and TRBJ2-1, with no clear D. The CDR3 runs 13 residues. From germline, CDR1 is MNHEY and CDR2 SVGAGI. Trimming took 8 bases from V and 0 from J, leaving 8 bases between them. In DNA, the CDR3 is TGTGCCAGCGAGGCCCCCTCCTACAATGAGCAGTTCTTC. Translation gives CASEAPSYNEQFF.

V and J are TRBV5-1 and TRBJ1-6, with 7 bases fitting TRBD1. CDR3 length: 15 amino acids. V lost 4 bases to trimming and J lost 10 bases; unmatched junction nucleotides: 11. CDR1 is SGHRS, CDR2 YFSETQ, per germline. The CDR3: CASSLRDSGGSPLHF. CDR3 nucleotide sequence: TGCGCCAGCAGCCTACGGGACAGCGGGGGATCACCCCTCCACTTT. Full variable domain (outside the CDR3, taken from reference TRBV5-1 and TRBJ1-6): KAGVTQTPRYLIKTRGQQVTLSCSPISGHRSVSWYQQTPGQGLQFLFEYFSETQRNKGNFPGRFSGRQFSNSRSEMNVSTLELGDSALYLCASSLRDSGGSPLHFGNGTRLTVT.

V usage is TRBV13 and J usage is TRBJ1-1; 7 bases are shared with TRBD1. Trimming took 4 bases from V and 7 from J; bases not matched to a gene: 12. Germline lookup yields CDR1 PRHDT and CDR2 FYEKMQ (reference sequence). This CDR3 contains 15 residues. CDR3 in amino acids: CASSSRGQVGGEAFF. CDR3 bases: TGTGCCAGCAGCTCCCGAGGACAGGTTGGAGGTGAAGCTTTCTTT.

The chain links TRBV7-3 to TRBJ1-1; D uncertain. V lost 2 bases, J lost 1 base, and 8 bases lay in between. From germline, CDR1 is SGHTA and CDR2 FQGTGA. This CDR3 has 14 amino acids. The CDR3 loop is CASSLARQNTEAFF. The CDR3 bases are TGTGCCAGCAGCTTAGCCCGACAGAACACTGAAGCTTTCTTT. The full variable domain, rest sourced from reference TRBV7-3 and TRBJ1-1, is GAGVSQTPSNKVTEKGKYVELRCDPISGHTALYWYRQSLGQGPEFLIYFQGTGAADDSGLPNDRFFAVRPEGSVSTLKIQRTERGDSAVYLCASSLARQNTEAFFGQGTRLTVV.

The rearrangement links TRBV28 to TRBJ1-3; tentatively, D is TRBD1 (6 bases). The CDR3 runs to 16 residues. The germline V gene encodes CDR1 MDHEN and CDR2 SYDVKM. V lost 4 bases and J lost 2, with 15 bases in between. The CDR3 is CASSSPGTSAGNTIYF. CDR3 coding DNA: TGTGCCAGCAGTTCTCCCGGGACATCCGCTGGAAACACCATATATTTT.

The chain is built from TRBV7-3 and TRBJ1-1; maybe TRBD1 (5 bases). This CDR3 has 13 amino acids. CDR1 and CDR2 from the germline V gene are SGHTA and FQGTGA. V was pared by 4 bases and J by 4 bases, with 10 bases between. CDR3 protein: CASSSQGPTEAFF. As DNA, the CDR3 is TGTGCCAGCAGCTCCCAGGGTCCCACTGAAGCTTTCTTT.

V is TRBV7-3 and J is TRBJ2-7, with TRBD2 matching over 11 bases. The CDR3 totals 15 residues. J was trimmed by 4 bases and V by 6 bases; bases with no gene match: 8. Per the germline V gene, CDR1 is SGHTA and CDR2 is FQGTGA. The CDR3 region has the DNA TGTGCCAGCAGTTCTAGCGGGGGGCGCATTTACGAGCAGTACTTC. This codes for CASSSSGGRIYEQYF.

The genes are TRBV21-1 and TRBJ2-4; TRBD1, the table's D call, was not compared with the DNA. TRBV21-1 is annotated as a pseudogene. This CDR3 is built from 16 residues. CDR3: CASSKANRGPKNIQYF. Here the CDR3 DNA reads TGTGCCAGCAGCAAAGCAAACAGGGGGCCAAAAAACATTCAGTACTTC.

The chain carries TRBV5-4 and TRBJ1-2; the match to TRBD1 covers 9 bases. Germline trimming cut 0 bases from V and 7 bases from J; bases unmatched to any gene: 4. Germline V gene lookup returns CDR1 SGHNT and CDR2 YYREEE (reference sequence). This CDR3 contains 14 residues. The CDR3 sequence: CASSLVGQGSGYTF. The CDR3 DNA reads as TGTGCCAGCAGCTTGGTGGGACAGGGTAGTGGCTACACCTTC. Based on the CDR3 plus reference TRBV5-4 and TRBJ1-2, the full variable domain is ETGVTQSPTHLIKTRGQQVTLRCSSQSGHNTVSWYQQALGQGPQFIFQYYREEENGRGNFPPRFSGLQFPNYSSELNVNALELDDSALYLCASSLVGQGSGYTFGSGTRLTVV.

V usage is TRBV9 and J usage is TRBJ2-5; TRBD1 aligns across 8 bases. J lost 4 bases, V lost 0 bases, and 8 bases had no gene match. CDR3 size: 16 residues. CDR1 is SGDLS, CDR2 YYNGEE, per germline. CDR3 region: CASSVGSGGYRETQYF. CDR3 in DNA: TGTGCCAGCAGCGTAGGGTCAGGGGGCTACAGAGAGACCCAGTACTTC.

V usage is TRBV7-9 and J usage is TRBJ1-1, with D possibly matching TRBD1 (5 bases). This CDR3 has 14 amino acids. CDR1 and CDR2 from the germline V gene are SEHNR and FQNEAQ (reference sequence). Trimming left V 6 bases short and J 1 base short, with 12 bases between. The CDR3 sequence is CASSRHTGNTEAFF. Here the CDR3 DNA reads TGTGCCAGCAGTCGCCATACAGGGAACACTGAAGCTTTCTTT.

This chain links TRBV6-6 with TRBJ1-4; TRBD1 agrees at 7 bases. Per the germline V gene, CDR1 is MNHNY and CDR2 is SVGAGI (reference sequence). The CDR3 is 15 amino acids. With V trimmed by 2 bases and J by 5 bases, 5 bases remained unmatched. CDR3 residues: CASSYGDRRNEKLFF. The CDR3 bases are TGTGCCAGCAGTTACGGGGACAGACGAAATGAAAAACTGTTTTTT.